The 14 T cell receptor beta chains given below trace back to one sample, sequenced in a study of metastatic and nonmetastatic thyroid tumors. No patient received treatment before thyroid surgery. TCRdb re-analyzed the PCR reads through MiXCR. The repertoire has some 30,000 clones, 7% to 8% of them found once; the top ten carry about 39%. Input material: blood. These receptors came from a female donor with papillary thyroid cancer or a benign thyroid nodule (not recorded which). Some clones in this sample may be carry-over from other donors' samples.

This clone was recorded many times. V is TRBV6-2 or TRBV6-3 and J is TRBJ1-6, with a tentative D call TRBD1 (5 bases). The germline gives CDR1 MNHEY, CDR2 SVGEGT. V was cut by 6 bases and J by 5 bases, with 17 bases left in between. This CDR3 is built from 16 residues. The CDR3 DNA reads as TGTGCCAGCAGCCCCATTGAACAGGCCGATAATTCACCCCTCCACTTT. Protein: CASSPIEQADNSPLHF.

In DNA, the CDR3 is TGTGCCAGCAGTTTACAAGGGGGGGTGTCACCCCTCCACTTT. It specifies CASSLQGGVSPLHF. V and J are TRBV28 and TRBJ1-6; TRBD1 is a possible D gene (6 bases). The CDR3 loop spans 14 amino acids. Trimming took off 2 bases at V and 10 bases at J, with 12 bases between the two ends. Germline-derived CDR1 and CDR2 are MDHEN and SYDVKM.

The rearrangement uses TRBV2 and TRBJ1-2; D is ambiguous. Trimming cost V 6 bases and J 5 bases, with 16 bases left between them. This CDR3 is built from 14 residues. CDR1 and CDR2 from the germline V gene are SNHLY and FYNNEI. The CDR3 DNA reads TGTGCCAGCAGCCCTCATGGCGGAAGGTATGGCTACACCTTC. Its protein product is CASSPHGGRYGYTF.

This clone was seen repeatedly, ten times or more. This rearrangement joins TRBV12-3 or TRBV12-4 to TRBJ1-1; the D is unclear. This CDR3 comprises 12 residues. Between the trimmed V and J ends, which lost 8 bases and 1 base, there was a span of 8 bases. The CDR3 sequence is CASARENTEAFF. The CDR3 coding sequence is TGTGCCAGCGCGCGGGAGAACACTGAAGCTTTCTTT.

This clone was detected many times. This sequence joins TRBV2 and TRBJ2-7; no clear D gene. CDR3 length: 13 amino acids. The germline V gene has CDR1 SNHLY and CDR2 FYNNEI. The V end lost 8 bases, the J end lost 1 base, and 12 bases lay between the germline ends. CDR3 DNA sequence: TGTGCCAGCCTGGGTATAGAGTCCTACGAGCAGTACTTC. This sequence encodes CASLGIESYEQYF.

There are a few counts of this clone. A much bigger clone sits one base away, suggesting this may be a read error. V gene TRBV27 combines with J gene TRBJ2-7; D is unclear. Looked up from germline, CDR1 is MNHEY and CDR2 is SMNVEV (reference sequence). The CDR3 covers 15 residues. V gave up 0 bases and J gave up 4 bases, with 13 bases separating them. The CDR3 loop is CASSLSRSGVYEQYF. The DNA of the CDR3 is TGTGCCAGCAGTTTATCGCGCAGTGGGGTTTACGAGCAGTACTTC.

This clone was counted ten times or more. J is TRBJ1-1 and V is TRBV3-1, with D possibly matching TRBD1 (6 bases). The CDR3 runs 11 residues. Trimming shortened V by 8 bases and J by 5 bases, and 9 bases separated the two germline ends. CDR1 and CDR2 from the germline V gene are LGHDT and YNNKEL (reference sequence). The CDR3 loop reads CASWGTTEAFF. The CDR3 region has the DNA TGTGCCAGCTGGGGGACAACTGAAGCTTTCTTT.

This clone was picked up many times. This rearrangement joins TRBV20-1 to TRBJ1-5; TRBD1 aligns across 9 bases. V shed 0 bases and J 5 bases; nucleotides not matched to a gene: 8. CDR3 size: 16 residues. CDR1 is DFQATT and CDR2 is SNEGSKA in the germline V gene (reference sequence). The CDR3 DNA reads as TGCAGTGCTAGAGATCGCGAAGGACAGGGGTATCAGCCCCAGCATTTT. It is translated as CSARDREGQGYQPQHF.

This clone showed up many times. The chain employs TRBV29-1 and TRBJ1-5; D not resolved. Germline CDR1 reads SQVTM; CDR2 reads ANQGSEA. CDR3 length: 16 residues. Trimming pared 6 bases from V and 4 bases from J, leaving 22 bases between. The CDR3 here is CSVAEEAPGLNQPQHF. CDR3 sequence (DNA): TGCAGCGTGGCTGAAGAGGCGCCCGGGTTGAATCAGCCCCAGCATTTT.

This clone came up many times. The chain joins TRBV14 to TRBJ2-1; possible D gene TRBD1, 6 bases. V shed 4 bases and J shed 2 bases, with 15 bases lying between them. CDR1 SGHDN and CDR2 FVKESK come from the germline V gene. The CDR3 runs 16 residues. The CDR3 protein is CASSLRQDQTYNEQFF. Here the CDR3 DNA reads TGTGCCAGCAGCCTAAGACAGGATCAAACCTACAATGAGCAGTTCTTC.

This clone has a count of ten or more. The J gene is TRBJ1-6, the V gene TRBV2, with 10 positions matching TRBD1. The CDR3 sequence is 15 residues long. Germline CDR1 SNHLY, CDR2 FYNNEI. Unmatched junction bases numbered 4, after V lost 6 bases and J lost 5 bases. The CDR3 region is CASRAGQGNNSPLHF. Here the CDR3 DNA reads TGTGCCAGCAGAGCGGGACAGGGGAATAATTCACCCCTCCACTTT.

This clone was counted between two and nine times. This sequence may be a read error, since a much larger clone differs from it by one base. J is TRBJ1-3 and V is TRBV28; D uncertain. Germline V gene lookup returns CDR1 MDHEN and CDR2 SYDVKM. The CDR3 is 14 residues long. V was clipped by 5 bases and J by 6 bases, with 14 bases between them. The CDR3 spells CASSPPLALNTIYF. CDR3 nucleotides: TGTGCCAGCAGTCCCCCTCTAGCGCTAAACACCATATATTTT.

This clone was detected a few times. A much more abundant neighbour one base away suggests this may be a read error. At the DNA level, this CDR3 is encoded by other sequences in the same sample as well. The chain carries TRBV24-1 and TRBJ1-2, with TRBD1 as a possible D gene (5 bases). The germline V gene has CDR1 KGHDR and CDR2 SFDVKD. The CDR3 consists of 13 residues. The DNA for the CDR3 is TGTGCTACCCAAAAAGGGGCTCGGTATGGCTACACCTTC. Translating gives CATQKGARYGYTF.

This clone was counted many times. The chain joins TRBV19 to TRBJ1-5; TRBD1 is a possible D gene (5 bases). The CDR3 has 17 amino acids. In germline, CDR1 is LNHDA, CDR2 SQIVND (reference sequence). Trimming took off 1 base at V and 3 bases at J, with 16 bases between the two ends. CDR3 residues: CASSIGEGPPINQPQHF. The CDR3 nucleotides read TGTGCCAGTAGTATAGGGGAGGGACCGCCTATCAATCAGCCCCAGCATTTT.